Listed below are T cell receptor beta chains from one sample, sequenced in a study of blood T cell repertoires in COVID-19. TCRdb's table, derived via immunoSEQ multiplex PCR, lists solely in-frame clones and lacks some. The profile shows a few hundred thousand clones, approximately 90% of them singletons. Sequenced input: peripheral blood. The origin of the receptors is a man younger than 35 with COVID-19, enrolled during active disease. The CDR3 runs from the conserved cysteine through the conserved F or W. D genes are given only for firm matches.

TRBJ2-5	TRBD2	TRBV4-1	CASSQGVAGQETQYF
TRBJ1-5	NA	TRBV9	CASSVDPGTQHF
TRBJ1-1	TRBD1	TRBV6-5	CASSSTGSIGAFF
TRBJ2-1	NA	TRBV21-1	CASSKGGVGPLDNEQFF
TRBJ1-1	TRBD1	TRBV14	CASSQYRDRDDTEAFF
TRBJ2-7	NA	TRBV30	CAWSRLSYEQYF
TRBJ2-3	TRBD1	TRBV19	CASSTHGQGGTDTQYF
TRBJ2-3	NA	TRBV6-5	CASSPSLVTDTQYF
TRBJ1-2	NA	TRBV7-2	CASSLSSAGVQGYTF
TRBJ1-2	NA	TRBV3-1/TRBV3-2	CASSQDLEAPYGYTF
TRBJ2-7	TRBD1	TRBV4-2	CASSRARGRRVHEQYF
TRBJ1-6	NA	TRBV5-4	CASSLGQDVSPLHF
TRBJ2-1	NA	TRBV5-4	CASSPPPAGEYNEQFF
TRBJ2-1	TRBD2	TRBV2	CASTSSGVAGVNEQFF
TRBJ1-1	TRBD1	TRBV7-2	CASSLDRGVTEAFF
TRBJ2-7	NA	TRBV30	CAWSLGTVTSYEQYF
TRBJ1-1	NA	TRBV7-8	CASSITGQGTEAFF
TRBJ2-2	TRBD2	TRBV7-3	CASSGQTSGIYTGELFF
TRBJ2-1	NA	TRBV3-1/TRBV3-2	CASSQAGGGYNEQFF
TRBJ2-5	TRBD2	TRBV5-4	CASSPGTSGEIETQYF
TRBJ1-4	NA	TRBV5-1	CASSLTTTNEKLFF
TRBJ2-3	TRBD2	TRBV4-1	CASSQDLAGGGHTQYF
TRBJ2-7	TRBD2	TRBV27	CASSPGTSGGRPYEQYF
TRBJ2-5	TRBD1	TRBV10-3	CAISRQGEETQYF
TRBJ1-3	NA	TRBV6-5	CASHRADTIYF
TRBJ2-7	TRBD2	TRBV10-3	CAITAVPSGGTYEQYF